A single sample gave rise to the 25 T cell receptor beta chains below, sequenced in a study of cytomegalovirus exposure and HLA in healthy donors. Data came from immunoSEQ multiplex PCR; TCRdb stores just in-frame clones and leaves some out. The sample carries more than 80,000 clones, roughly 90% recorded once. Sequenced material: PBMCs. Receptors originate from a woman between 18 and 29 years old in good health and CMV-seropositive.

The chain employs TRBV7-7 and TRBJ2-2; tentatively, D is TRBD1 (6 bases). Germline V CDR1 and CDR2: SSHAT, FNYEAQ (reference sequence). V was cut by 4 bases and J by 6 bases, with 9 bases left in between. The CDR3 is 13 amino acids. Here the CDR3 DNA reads TGTGCCAGCAGCTCGGGACAATCCGGGGAGCTGTTTTTT. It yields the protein CASSSGQSGELFF. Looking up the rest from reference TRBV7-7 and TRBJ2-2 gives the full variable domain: GAGVSQSPRYKVTKRGQDVTLRCDPISSHATLYWYQQALGQGPEFLTYFNYEAQPDKSGLPSDRFSAERPEGSISTLTIQRTEQRDSAMYRCASSSGQSGELFFGEGSRLTVL.

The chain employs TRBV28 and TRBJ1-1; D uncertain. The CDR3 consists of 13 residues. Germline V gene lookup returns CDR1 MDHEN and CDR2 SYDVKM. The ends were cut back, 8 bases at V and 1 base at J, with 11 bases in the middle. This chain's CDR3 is CASRIAGNTEAFF. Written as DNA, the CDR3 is TGTGCCAGCCGGATTGCGGGGAACACTGAAGCTTTCTTT.

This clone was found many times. The CDR3 loop is CASSFGLERNQPQHF. The CDR3 DNA reads TGTGCCAGCAGTTTCGGTCTCGAGCGCAATCAGCCCCAGCATTTT. V is TRBV28 and J is TRBJ1-5; no firm D call. Germline-derived CDR1 and CDR2 are MDHEN and SYDVKM. The CDR3 totals 15 residues. Trimming removed 3 bases at V and 2 bases at J, with 11 bases between.

For the CDR3, the DNA is TGCAGTGCTAGGCGCACTGAAGCTTTCTTT. Protein: CSARRTEAFF. V is TRBV20-1 and J is TRBJ1-1; no clear D gene. Between the trimmed V and J ends, which lost 3 bases and 4 bases, there was a span of 3 bases. Germline assignment: CDR1 DFQATT and CDR2 SNEGSKA (reference sequence). The CDR3 spans 10 residues.

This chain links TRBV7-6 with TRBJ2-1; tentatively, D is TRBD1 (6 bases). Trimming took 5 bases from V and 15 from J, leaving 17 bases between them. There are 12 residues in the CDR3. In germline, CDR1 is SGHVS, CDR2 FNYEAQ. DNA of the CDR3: TGTGCCAGCAGCCCAGTAAGGGGGAGTTGGTTCTTC. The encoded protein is CASSPVRGSWFF.

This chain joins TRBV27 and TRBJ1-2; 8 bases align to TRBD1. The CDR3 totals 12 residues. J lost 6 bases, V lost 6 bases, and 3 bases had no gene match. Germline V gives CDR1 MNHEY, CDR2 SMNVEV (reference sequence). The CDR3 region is CASRQGAHGYTF. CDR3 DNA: TGTGCCAGCAGGCAGGGGGCGCATGGCTACACCTTC.

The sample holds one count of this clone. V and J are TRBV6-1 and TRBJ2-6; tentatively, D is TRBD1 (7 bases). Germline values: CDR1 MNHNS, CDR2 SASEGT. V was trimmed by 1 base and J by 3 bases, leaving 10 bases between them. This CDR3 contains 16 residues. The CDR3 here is CASSEVRGDGANVLTF. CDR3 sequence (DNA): TGTGCCAGCAGTGAAGTCAGGGGGGATGGGGCCAACGTCCTGACTTTC.

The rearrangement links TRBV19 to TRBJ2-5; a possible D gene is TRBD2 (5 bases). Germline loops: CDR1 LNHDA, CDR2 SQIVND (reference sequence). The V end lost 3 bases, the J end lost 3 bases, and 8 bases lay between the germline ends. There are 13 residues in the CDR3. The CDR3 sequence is CASSIYGEETQYF. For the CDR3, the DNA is TGTGCCAGTAGTATCTACGGGGAAGAGACCCAGTACTTC.

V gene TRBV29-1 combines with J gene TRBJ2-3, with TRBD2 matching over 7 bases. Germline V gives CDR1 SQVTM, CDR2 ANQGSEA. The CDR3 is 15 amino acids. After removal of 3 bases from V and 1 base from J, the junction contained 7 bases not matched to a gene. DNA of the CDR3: TGCAGCGTTGAGAGAGCGGGGCTACGCACAGATACGCAGTATTTT. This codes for CSVERAGLRTDTQYF.

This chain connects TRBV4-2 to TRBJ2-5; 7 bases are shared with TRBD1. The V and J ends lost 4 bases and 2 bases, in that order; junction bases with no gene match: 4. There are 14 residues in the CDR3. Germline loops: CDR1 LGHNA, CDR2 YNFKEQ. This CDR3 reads CASSRDRAQETQYF. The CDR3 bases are TGTGCCAGCAGCCGTGACAGGGCTCAAGAGACCCAGTACTTC.

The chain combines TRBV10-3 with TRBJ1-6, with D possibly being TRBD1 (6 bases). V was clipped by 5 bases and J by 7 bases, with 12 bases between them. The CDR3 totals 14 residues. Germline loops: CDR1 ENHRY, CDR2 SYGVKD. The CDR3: CAISLQGTNSPLHF. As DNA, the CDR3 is TGTGCCATCAGTTTACAGGGAACAAATTCACCCCTCCACTTT.

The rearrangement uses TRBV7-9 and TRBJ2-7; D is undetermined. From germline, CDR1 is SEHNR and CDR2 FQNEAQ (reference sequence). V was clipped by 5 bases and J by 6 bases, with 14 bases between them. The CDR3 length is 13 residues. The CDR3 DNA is TGTGCCAGCAGCCTACAAACAGTACCCGAGCAGTACTTC. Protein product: CASSLQTVPEQYF. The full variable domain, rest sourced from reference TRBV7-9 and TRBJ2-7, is DTGVSQNPRHKITKRGQNVTFRCDPISEHNRLYWYRQTLGQGPEFLTYFQNEAQLEKSRLLSDRFSAERPKGSFSTLEIQRTEQGDSAMYLCASSLQTVPEQYFGPGTRLTVT.

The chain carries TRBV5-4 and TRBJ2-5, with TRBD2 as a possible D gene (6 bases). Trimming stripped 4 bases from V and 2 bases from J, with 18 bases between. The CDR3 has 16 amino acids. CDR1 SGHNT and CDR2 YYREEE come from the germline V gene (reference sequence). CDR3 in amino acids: CASSTDTQRVQETQYF. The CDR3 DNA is TGTGCCAGCAGCACGGATACCCAGCGGGTACAAGAGACCCAGTACTTC.

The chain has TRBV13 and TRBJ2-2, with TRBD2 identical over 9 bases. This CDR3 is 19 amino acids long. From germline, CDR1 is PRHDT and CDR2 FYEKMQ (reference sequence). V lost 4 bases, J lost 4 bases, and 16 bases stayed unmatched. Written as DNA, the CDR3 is TGTGCCAGCAGCTCCCCAGCGAGCGGGGGGACCCCGCGCACCGGGGAGCTGTTTTTT. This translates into CASSSPASGGTPRTGELFF.

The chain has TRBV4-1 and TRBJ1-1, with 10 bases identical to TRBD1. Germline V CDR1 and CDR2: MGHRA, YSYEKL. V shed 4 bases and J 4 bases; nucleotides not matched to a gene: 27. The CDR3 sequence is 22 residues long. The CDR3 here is CASSLPFGDRGRAISRSTEAFF. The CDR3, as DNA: TGCGCCAGCAGCCTCCCTTTCGGAGACAGGGGGCGAGCGATATCCCGTAGCACTGAAGCTTTCTTT.

CDR3 DNA: TGTGCCAGCAGCTTAGGGCGTGGGCAGAGCGGTGGCTACACCTTC. This gives the protein CASSLGRGQSGGYTF. The gene calls are TRBV7-9 and TRBJ1-2; D not resolved. The CDR3 totals 15 residues. Germline CDR1 is SEHNR and CDR2 is FQNEAQ (reference sequence). V was shortened by 1 base and J by 7 bases, with 16 bases between the two germline ends.

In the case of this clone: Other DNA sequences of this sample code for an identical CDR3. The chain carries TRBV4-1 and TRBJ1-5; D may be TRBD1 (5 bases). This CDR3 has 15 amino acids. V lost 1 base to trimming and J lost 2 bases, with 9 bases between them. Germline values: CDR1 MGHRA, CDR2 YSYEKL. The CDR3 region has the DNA TGCGCCAGCAGCCAAGTTTCGGGGGGCAATCAGCCCCAGCATTTT. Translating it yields CASSQVSGGNQPQHF.

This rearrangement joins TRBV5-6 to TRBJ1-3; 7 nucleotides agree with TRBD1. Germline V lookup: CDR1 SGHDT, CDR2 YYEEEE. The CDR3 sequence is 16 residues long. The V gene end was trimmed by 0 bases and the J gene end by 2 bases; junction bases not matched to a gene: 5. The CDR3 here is CASSLGQGETGNTIYF. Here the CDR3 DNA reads TGTGCCAGCAGCTTGGGACAGGGAGAGACTGGAAACACCATATATTTT.

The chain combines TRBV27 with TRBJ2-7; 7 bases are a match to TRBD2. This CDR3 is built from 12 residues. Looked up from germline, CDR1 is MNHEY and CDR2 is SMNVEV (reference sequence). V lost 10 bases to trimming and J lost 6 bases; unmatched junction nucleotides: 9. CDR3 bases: TGTGCCATCCAGCCGCGGGGGTCCGAGCAGTACGTC. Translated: CAIQPRGSEQYV.

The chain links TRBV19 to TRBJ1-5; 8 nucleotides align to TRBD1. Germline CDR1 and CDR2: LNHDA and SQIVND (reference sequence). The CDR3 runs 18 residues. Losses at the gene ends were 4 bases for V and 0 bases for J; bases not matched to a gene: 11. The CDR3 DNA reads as TGTGCCAGTAGTACACACAAAGGGACAGGTGATAGCAATCAGCCCCAGCATTTT. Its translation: CASSTHKGTGDSNQPQHF.

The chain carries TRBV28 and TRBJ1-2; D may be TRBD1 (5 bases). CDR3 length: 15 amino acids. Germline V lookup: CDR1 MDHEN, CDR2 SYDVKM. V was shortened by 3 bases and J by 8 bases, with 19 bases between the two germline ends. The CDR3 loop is CASSFSRQGREGYTF. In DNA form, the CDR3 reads TGTGCCAGCAGTTTTTCGCGGCAGGGCAGAGAGGGCTACACCTTC.

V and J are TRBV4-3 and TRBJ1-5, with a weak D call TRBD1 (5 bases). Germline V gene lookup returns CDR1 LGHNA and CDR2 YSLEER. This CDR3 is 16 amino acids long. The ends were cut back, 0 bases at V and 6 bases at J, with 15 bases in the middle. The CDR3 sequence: CASSQDYGQGGQPQHF. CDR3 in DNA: TGCGCCAGCAGCCAAGATTACGGTCAGGGAGGTCAGCCCCAGCATTTT.

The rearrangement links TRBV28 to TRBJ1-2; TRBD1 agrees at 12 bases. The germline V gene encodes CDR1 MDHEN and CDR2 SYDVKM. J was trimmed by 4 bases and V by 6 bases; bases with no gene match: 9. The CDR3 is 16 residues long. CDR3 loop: CASSFGTGGASYGYTF. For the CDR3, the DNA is TGTGCCAGCAGCTTCGGGACAGGGGGCGCGAGCTATGGCTACACCTTC.

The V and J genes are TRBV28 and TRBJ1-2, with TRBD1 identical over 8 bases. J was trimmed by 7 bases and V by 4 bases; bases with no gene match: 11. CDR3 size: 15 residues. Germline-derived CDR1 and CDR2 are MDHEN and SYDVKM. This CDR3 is CASSSSDRVGVGYTF. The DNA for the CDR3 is TGTGCCAGCAGTTCGTCGGACAGGGTGGGGGTTGGCTACACCTTC.

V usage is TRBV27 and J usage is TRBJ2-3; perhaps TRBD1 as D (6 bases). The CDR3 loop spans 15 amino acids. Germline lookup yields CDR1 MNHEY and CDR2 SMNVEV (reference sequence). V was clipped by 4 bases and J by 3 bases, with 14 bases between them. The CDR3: CASSYYPGTTDTQYF. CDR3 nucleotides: TGTGCCAGCAGTTACTACCCCGGGACAACAGATACGCAGTATTTT.